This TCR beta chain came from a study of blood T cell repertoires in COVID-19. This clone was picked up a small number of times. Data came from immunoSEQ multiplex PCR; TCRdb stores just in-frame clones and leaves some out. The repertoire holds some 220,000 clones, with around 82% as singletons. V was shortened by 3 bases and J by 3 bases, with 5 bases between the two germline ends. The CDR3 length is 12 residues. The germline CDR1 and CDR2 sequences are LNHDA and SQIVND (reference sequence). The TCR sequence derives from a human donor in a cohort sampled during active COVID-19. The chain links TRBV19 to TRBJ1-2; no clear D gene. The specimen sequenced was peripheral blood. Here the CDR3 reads CASSMRDYGYTF. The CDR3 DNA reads TGTGCCAGTAGTATGCGAGACTATGGCTACACCTTC.